The sequence of this T cell receptor (beta chain) was determined in a study of shared clonotypes between healthy human individuals. The germline gives CDR1 LNHDA, CDR2 SQIVND (reference sequence). V lost 5 bases, J lost 1 base, and 2 bases stayed unmatched. The CDR3 is made up of 15 amino acids. The assay was immunoSEQ multiplex PCR, and TCRdb's table has in-frame clones only and misses some. The repertoire holds millions of clones, with around nine tenths as singletons. Comment on this clone: This same CDR3 is encoded by further DNA sequences in the sample.

The rearrangement joins TRBV19 to TRBJ1-1; 12 nucleotides align to TRBD1. The source is a man aged 18 to 35 in good health. Sequenced: naive CD4+ T cells sorted from blood. As for subset: CD45RA+ positively selected. Here the CDR3 reads CASSPGQGANTEAFF. CDR3 nucleotide sequence: TGTGCCAGTAGTCCGGGACAGGGGGCGAACACTGAAGCTTTCTTT.